This record looks at one TCR beta chain sequence and its context. Its antigen target is currently unknown. Base qualities are not at hand, and no much larger clone is one base apart. The sample belongs to a study of beta chain features in type 1 diabetes listed by TCRdb under 2018. Regarding the complete study: Patients and healthy donors did not differ in mean age, gender distribution, total cell number or subset yield. Whereas all 28 donors provided naive and central memory subsets, regulatory and stem cell-like memory subsets were isolated from just 8 patients and about 8 healthy donors. In the study, recently diagnosed type 1 diabetes patients and matched healthy donors were compared on the TCRB repertoires of their sorted circulating CD4+ T cell subsets. A total of roughly 110 million sorted cells were examined across all samples, and the number of cells per subset was strongly correlated with RNA yield. Overall study results and their limits: PCR might favor shorter templates, but patient and control samples were amplified and corrected together, so any skew would affect both groups equally. A moderate but significant shortening of TCRB CDR3 length was observed in type 1 diabetes patients in all four CD4+ subsets. HLA sub-analyses involved small numbers of individuals, so any influence of HLA type on TCRB rearrangement remained unresolved. Fewer insertions and more nucleotide deletions at VDJ recombination sites were observed in patients with type 1 diabetes, implying thymic rearrangement abnormalities. Because cDNA was sequenced instead of genomic DNA, activated cells with high expression could be over-represented, although the groups did not differ in activation or CD3 levels. The naive, central memory and regulatory TCRB repertoires appeared to resemble one another more closely among patients than among healthy donors.

All of the isolated RNA was reverse transcribed with the High Capacity cDNA Reverse Transcription Kit, so expressed TCRB transcripts were sequenced. Naive, central memory and regulatory T cell samples underwent deep immunoSEQ sequencing, averaging around 3.9 million total reads per sample. After sorted cells were lysed in RLT buffer, RNA was extracted with DNase-treated RNeasy Micro or Mini kits, with the choice depending on cell number. To prevent cross-contamination, each cell subset was processed individually, whereas patient and healthy donor samples were processed jointly. TCRB sequences were amplified from cDNA with the immunoSEQ multiplex PCR, producing 87-bp fragments spanning the CDR3 region. The amplicons were sequenced using the Illumina HiSeq platform. The paper's processing steps were these. PCR bias was corrected computationally using synthetic template baselines, and reads within Hamming distance 2 were collapsed, with unmergeable singletons discarded. Reads were aligned to IMGT to assign V, D and J genes, CDR3 length, and insertions or deletions at six rearrangement sites. Clonotype counts were normalized to sorted cell number within each subset before computing true diversity and Gini coefficients with the tcR R package. The overlap coefficient, calculated on TCRB nucleotide sequences, was used to measure repertoire sharing. As a proxy for the pre-selection repertoire, out-of-frame TCRB sequences from naive cells were analyzed. The immuneACCESS repertoire file appears here via TCRdb, limited to in-frame rearrangements. These files lack a portion of the clones; in checked studies, under half of the deficit traces to unresolved V genes, and the cause of the others is not known. The V and J calls and clone size are taken from that table; D and trimming were inferred from the DNA. The sample table holds 350,000 to 400,000 clones, of which approximately 15% were seen once. In total, the top ten clones hold 0.019% of the sample.

The CDR3 spans 14 residues, from the cysteine through the phenylalanine. Kept here is only the CDR3 DNA, which spans 42 bases and is read in frame from base 1. Unmatched junction bases come to 6, with V trimmed by 3 bases and J by 3 bases. The germline V gene (reference sequence) gives CDR1 as GTSNPN and CDR2 as SVGIG. Each donor gave one peripheral blood draw, around 0.12 L on average, collected into heparinised tubes. A BD FACSAria II and a panel including CD45RO, CCR7, CD25, CD127, CD95 and CD27 were used to sort naive, central memory, regulatory and stem cell-like memory CD4+ T cells. A purity above 95% was achieved for all sorted populations. PBMCs were separated immediately by Lymphoprep density gradient centrifugation and were stained directly, without being cultured. So that batch effects would be minimized, each experiment stained and sorted samples in pairs, pairing one healthy donor with one patient.

Material: naive CD4+ T cells from blood. The label giving this sample's cell subset or site can be read as: true naive CD4+ T cells. The V and J genes are TRBV30 and TRBJ2-7, and 9 junction bases match TRBD1. The TCR comes from a woman between 18 and 29 years old in good health. CDR3 protein: CAWRYSGQGYEQYF. The DNA reads TGTGCCTGGAGATACTCGGGACAGGGCTACGAGCAGTACTTC.